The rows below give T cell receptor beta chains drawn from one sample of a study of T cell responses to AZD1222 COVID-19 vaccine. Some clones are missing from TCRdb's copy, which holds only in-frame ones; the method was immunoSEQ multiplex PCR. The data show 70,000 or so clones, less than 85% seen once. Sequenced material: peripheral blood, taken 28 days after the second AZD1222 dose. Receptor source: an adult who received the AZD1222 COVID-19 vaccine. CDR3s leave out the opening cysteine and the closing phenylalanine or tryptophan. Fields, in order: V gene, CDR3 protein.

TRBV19	ASSTIRGSDYGYT
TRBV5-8	ASSQGRQLLTDT
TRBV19	ASSLWDLGGEAF
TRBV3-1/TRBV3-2	ASRGQTNTIY
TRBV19	ASGELTGETQY
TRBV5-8	ASSLDTVRGEKLF
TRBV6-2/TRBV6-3	ASGWGMSYGYT
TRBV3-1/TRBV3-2	ASSQMGPDGNTIY
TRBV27	ASSLIGAGEKLF
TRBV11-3	ASSLAGAMNTEAF
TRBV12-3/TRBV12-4	ASSSSTDTQY
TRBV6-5	ASSLRNLNTEAF
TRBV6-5	ASSQIQGAYEQY
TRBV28	ASGQLNEKLF
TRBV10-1	ATSDSYYTGELF
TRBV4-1	ASSLRSSGYNEQF
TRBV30	AWSNYRDEQY
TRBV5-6	ASSSLSERYEQY
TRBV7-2	ASSTYKSLAAGELF
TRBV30	AWAGQRKTEAF
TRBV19	ASSTGGPSSTEAF
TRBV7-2	ASSLRSSQSGNTIY
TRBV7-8	ASSLDRDSVGYT